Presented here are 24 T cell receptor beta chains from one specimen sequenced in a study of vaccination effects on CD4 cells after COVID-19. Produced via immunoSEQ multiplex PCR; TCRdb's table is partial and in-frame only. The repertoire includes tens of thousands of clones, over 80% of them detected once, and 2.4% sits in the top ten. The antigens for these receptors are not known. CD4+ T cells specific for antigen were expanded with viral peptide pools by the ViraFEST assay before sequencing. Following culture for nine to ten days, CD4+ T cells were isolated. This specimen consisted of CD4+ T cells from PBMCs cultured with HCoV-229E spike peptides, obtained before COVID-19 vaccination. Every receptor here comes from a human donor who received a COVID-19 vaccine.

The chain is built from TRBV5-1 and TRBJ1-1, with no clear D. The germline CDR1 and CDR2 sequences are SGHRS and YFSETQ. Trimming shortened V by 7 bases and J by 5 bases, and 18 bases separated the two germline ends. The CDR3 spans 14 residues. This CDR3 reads CASGSSWGRTEAFF. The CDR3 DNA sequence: TGCGCCAGCGGATCCTCTTGGGGAAGAACTGAAGCTTTCTTT.

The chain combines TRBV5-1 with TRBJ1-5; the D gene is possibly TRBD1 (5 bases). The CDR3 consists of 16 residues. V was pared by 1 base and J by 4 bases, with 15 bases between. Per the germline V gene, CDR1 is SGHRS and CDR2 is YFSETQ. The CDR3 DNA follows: TGCGCCAGCAGCTTGTTAGGAGGGGTGGATAATCAGCCCCAGCATTTT. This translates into CASSLLGGVDNQPQHF. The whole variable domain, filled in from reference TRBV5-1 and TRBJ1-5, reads KAGVTQTPRYLIKTRGQQVTLSCSPISGHRSVSWYQQTPGQGLQFLFEYFSETQRNKGNFPGRFSGRQFSNSRSEMNVSTLELGDSALYLCASSLLGGVDNQPQHFGDGTRLSIL.

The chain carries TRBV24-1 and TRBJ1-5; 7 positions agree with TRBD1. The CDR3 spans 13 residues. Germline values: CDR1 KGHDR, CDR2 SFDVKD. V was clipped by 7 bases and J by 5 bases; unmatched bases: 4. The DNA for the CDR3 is TGTGCCACCAGGGGGACAGCCCATCAGCCCCAGCATTTT. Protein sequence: CATRGTAHQPQHF.

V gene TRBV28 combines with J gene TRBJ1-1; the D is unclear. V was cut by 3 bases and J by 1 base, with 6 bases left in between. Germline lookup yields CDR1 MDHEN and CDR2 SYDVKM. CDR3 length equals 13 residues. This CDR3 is CASSFPTNTEAFF. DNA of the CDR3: TGTGCCAGCAGTTTTCCAACGAACACTGAAGCTTTCTTT. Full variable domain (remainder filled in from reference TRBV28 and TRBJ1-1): DVKVTQSSRYLVKRTGEKVFLECVQDMDHENMFWYRQDPGLGLRLIYFSYDVKMKEKGDIPEGYSVSREKKERFSLILESASTNQTSMYLCASSFPTNTEAFFGQGTRLTVV.

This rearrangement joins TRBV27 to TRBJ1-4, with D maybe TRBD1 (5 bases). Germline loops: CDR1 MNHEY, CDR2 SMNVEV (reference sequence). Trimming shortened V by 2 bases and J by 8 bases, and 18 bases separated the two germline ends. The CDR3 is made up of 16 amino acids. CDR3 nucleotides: TGTGCCAGCAGTTTACTTAGGCCGGCGGGGGAAGAAAAACTGTTTTTT. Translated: CASSLLRPAGEEKLFF.

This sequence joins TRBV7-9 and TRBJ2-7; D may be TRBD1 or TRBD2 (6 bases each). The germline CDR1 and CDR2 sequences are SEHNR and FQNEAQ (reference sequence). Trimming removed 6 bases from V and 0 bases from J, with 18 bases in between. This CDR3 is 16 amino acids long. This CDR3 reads CASSQGGLRISYEQYV. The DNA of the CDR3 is TGTGCCAGCAGTCAAGGGGGGTTAAGGATCTCCTACGAGCAGTACGTC.

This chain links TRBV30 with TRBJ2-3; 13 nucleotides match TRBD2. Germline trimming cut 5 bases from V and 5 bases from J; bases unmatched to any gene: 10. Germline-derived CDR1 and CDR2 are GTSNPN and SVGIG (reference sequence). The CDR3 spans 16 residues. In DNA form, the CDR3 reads TGTGCCTGGGCAGCGGGGACTAGCGGGGTTGTAGATACGCAGTATTTT. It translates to CAWAAGTSGVVDTQYF.

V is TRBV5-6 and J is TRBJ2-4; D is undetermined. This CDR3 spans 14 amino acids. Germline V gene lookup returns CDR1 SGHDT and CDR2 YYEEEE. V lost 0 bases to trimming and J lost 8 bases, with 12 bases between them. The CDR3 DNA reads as TGTGCCAGCAGCTTGGTGGGCAGCACGGACATTCAGTACTTC. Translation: CASSLVGSTDIQYF.

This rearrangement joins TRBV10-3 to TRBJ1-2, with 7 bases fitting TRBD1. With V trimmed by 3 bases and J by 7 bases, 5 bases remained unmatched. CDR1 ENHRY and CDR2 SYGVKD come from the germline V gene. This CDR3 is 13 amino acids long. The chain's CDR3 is CAISDRAGGGYTF. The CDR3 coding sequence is TGTGCCATCAGTGATCGGGCAGGGGGTGGCTACACCTTC.

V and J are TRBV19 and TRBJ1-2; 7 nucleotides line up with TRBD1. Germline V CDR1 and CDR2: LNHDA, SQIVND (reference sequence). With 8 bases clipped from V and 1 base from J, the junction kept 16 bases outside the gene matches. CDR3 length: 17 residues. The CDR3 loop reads CASSTRVTGTLNYGYTF. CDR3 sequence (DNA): TGTGCCAGTTCGACCCGAGTGACAGGGACACTTAACTATGGCTACACCTTC.

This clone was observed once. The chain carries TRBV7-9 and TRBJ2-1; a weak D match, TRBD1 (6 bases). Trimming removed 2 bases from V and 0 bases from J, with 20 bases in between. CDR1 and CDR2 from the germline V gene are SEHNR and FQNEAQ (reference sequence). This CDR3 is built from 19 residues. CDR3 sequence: CASSLRERRGDISYNEQFF. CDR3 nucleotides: TGTGCCAGCAGCTTAAGAGAGAGGAGAGGGGACATCTCCTACAATGAGCAGTTCTTC.

The CDR3 region has the DNA TGCGCCAGCAGCGCCAGATTGGGGGAGACCCAGTACTTC. Translating gives CASSARLGETQYF. The chain employs TRBV10-1 and TRBJ2-5; D remains ambiguous. V was shortened by 6 bases and J by 5 bases, with 13 bases between the two germline ends. Germline V gene sequence: CDR1 WNHNN, CDR2 SYGVQD (reference sequence). The CDR3 is made up of 13 amino acids.

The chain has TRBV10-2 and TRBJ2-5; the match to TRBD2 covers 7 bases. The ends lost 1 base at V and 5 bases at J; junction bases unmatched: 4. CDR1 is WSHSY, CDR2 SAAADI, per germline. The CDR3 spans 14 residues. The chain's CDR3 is CASSEWTRLETQYF. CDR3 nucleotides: TGCGCCAGCAGTGAGTGGACTAGATTGGAGACCCAGTACTTC.

CDR3 DNA: TGTGCCAGCAGCTTCTCCTTCAGGGGGACTGAAGCTTTCTTT. Translated, it gives CASSFSFRGTEAFF. This rearrangement joins TRBV11-1 to TRBJ1-1; 7 bases agree with TRBD1. Germline V gene lookup returns CDR1 SGHAT and CDR2 FQDESV (reference sequence). The CDR3 length is 14 residues. Losses at the gene ends were 3 bases for V and 5 bases for J; bases not matched to a gene: 6.

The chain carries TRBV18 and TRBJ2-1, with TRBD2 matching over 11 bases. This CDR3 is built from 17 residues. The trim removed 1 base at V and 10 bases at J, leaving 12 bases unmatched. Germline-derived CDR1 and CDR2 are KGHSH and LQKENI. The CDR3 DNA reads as TGTGCCAGCTCACCACAACGCGCTAGCGGGGGGACAGGGGAGCAGTTCTTC. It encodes CASSPQRASGGTGEQFF.

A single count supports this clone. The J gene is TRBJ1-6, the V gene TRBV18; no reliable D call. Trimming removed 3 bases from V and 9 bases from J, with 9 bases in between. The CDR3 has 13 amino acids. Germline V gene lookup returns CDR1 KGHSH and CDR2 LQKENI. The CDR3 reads CASSPLESSPLHF. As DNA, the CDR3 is TGTGCCAGCTCACCCCTGGAAAGTTCACCCCTCCACTTT.

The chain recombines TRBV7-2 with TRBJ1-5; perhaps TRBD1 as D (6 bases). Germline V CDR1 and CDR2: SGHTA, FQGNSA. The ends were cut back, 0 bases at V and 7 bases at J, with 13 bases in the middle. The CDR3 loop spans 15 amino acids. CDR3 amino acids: CASSLAGAFGQPQHF. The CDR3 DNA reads TGTGCCAGCAGCTTAGCGGGGGCCTTCGGACAGCCCCAGCATTTT.

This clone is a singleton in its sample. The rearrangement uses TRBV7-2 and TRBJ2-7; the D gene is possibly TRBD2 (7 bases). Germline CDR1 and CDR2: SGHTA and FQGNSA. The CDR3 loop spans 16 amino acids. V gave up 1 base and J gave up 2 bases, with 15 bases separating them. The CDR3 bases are TGTGCCAGCAGCTTAGTAGGGGGGGGGCTCCCCTACGAGCAGTACGTC. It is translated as CASSLVGGGLPYEQYV.

The CDR3 protein is CASSLVGVYEQYV. The CDR3 nucleotides read TGTGCCAGCAGCTTGGTGGGGGTCTACGAGCAGTACGTC. V and J are TRBV5-5 and TRBJ2-7; D is possibly TRBD1 or TRBD2 (5 bases each). The CDR3 covers 13 residues. The germline V gene encodes CDR1 SGHKS and CDR2 YYEKEE (reference sequence). The germline V and J ends were trimmed by 0 bases and 3 bases, with 7 bases remaining between them.

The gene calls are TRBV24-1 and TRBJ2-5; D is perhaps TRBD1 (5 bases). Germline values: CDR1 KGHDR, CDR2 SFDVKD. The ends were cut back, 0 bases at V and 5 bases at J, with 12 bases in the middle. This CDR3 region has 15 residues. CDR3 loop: CATSDLSGLGETQYF. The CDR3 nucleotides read TGTGCCACCAGTGATTTGTCAGGGCTGGGTGAGACCCAGTACTTC.

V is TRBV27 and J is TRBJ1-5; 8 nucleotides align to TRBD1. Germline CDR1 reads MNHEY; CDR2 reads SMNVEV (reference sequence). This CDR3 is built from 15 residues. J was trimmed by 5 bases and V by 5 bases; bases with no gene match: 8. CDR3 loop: CASSATGTGHQPQHF. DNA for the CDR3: TGTGCCAGCAGTGCCACCGGGACAGGTCATCAGCCCCAGCATTTT.

The CDR3 sequence is CASGPSGANVLTF. The CDR3 bases are TGCGCCAGCGGCCCCTCTGGGGCCAACGTCCTGACTTTC. V and J are TRBV10-1 and TRBJ2-6, with unresolved D. The CDR3 has 13 amino acids. Germline-derived CDR1 and CDR2 are WNHNN and SYGVQD (reference sequence). Trimming shortened V by 8 bases and J by 0 bases, and 5 bases separated the two germline ends.

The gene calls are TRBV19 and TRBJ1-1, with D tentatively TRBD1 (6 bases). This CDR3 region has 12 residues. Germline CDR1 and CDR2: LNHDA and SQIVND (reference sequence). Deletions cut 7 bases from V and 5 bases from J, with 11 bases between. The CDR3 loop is CASIRGETEAFF. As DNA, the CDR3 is TGTGCCAGTATCAGGGGAGAAACTGAAGCTTTCTTT.

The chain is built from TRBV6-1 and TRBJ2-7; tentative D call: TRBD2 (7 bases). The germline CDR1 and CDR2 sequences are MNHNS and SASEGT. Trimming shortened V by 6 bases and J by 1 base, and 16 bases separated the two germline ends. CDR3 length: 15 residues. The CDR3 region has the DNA TGTGCCAGCAGGTCGGGGGGCCCACTATCCTACGAGCAGTACGTC. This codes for CASRSGGPLSYEQYV.